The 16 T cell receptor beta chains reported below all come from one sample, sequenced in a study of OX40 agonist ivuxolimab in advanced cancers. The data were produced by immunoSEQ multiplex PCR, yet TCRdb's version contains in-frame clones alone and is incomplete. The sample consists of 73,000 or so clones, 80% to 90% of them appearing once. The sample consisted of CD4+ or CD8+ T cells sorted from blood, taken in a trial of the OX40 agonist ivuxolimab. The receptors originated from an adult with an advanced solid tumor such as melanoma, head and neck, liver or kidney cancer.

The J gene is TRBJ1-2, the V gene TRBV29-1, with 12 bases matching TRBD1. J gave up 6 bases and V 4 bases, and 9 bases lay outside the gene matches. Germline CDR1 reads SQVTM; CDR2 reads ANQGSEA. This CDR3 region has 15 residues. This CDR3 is CSVVTGQGAWDGYTF. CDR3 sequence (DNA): TGCAGCGTTGTGACGGGACAGGGGGCATGGGATGGCTACACCTTC.

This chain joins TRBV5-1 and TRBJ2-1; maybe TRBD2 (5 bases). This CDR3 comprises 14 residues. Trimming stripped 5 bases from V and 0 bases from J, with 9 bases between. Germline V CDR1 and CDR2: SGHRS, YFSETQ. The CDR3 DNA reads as TGCGCCAGCAGGGAGCGGACCTCCTACAATGAGCAGTTCTTC. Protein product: CASRERTSYNEQFF.

The CDR3 region has the DNA TGTGCCAGCAGCTGGGGACAGGGGAAGAACACTGAAGCTTTCTTT. Translated: CASSWGQGKNTEAFF. The chain uses TRBV7-2 and TRBJ1-1; 10 nucleotides agree with TRBD1. With V trimmed by 4 bases and J by 1 base, 3 bases remained unmatched. From germline, CDR1 is SGHTA and CDR2 FQGNSA. This CDR3 region has 15 residues.

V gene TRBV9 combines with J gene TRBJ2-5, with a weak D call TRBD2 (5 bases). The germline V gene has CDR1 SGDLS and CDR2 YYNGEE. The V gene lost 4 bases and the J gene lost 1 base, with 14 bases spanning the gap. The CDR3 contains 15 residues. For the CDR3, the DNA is TGTGCCAGCAGCTTCAGGAGCGGACCCCAAGAGACCCAGTACTTC. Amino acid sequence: CASSFRSGPQETQYF.

The DNA for the CDR3 is TGTGCCAGCGGGAGCGGCCAAGAGACCCAGTACTTC. As protein: CASGSGQETQYF. The chain joins TRBV5-4 to TRBJ2-5; D may be TRBD2 (5 bases). CDR3 size: 12 residues. The germline V and J ends were trimmed by 7 bases and 1 base, with 8 bases remaining between them. Germline V CDR1 and CDR2: SGHNT, YYREEE (reference sequence).

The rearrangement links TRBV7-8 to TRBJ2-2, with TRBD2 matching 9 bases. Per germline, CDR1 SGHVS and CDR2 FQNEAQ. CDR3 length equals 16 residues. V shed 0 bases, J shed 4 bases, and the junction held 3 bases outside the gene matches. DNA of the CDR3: TGTGCCAGCAGCTTAGCCCTAGCGGGACTCACCGGGGAGCTGTTTTTT. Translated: CASSLALAGLTGELFF.

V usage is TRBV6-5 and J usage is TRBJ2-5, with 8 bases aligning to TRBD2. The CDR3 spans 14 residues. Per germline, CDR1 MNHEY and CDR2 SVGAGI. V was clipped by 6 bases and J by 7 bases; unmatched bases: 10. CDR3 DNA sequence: TGTGCCAGCAGCCGAACCGGGGGGGTTTGGACCCAGTACTTC. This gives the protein CASSRTGGVWTQYF.

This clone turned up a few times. The chain's CDR3 is CASKSLSTMNTEAFF. DNA of the CDR3: TGTGCCAGTAAAAGCTTGTCGACCATGAACACTGAAGCTTTCTTT. This chain joins TRBV19 and TRBJ1-1; D is unresolved. V was clipped by 7 bases and J by 0 bases, with 15 bases between them. The germline gives CDR1 LNHDA, CDR2 SQIVND (reference sequence). This CDR3 has 15 amino acids.

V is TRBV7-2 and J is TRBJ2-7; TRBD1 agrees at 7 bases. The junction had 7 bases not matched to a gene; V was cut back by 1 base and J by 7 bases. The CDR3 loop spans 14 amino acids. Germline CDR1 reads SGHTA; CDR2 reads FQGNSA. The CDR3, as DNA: TGTGCCAGCAGCTTAGGGGCAGGGGGTTGGGAGCAGTACTTC. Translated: CASSLGAGGWEQYF.

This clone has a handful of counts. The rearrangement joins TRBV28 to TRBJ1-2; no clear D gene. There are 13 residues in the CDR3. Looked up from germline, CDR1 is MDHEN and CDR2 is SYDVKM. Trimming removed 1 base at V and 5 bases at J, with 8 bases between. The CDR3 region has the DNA TGTGCCAGCAGTTTATCGACACCGTATGGCTACACCTTC. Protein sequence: CASSLSTPYGYTF.

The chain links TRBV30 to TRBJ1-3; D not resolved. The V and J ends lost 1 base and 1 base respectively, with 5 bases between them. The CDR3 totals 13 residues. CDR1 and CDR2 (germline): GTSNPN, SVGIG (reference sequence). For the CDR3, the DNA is TGTGCCTGGAGTGGAGGGTCTGGAAACACCATATATTTT. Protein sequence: CAWSGGSGNTIYF.

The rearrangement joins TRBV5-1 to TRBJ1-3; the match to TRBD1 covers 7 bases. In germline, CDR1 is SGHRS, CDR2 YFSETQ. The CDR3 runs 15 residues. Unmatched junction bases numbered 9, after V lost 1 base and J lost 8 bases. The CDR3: CASSLNTGVRDTIYF. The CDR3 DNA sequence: TGCGCCAGCAGCTTGAATACAGGGGTTAGGGACACCATATATTTT.

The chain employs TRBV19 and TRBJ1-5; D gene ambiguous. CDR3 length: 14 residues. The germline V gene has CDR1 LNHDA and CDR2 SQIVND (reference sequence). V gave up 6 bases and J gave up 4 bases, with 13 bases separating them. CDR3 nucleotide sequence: TGTGCCAGTAGCCCCAGGTGGGGAAATCAGCCCCAGCATTTT. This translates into CASSPRWGNQPQHF.

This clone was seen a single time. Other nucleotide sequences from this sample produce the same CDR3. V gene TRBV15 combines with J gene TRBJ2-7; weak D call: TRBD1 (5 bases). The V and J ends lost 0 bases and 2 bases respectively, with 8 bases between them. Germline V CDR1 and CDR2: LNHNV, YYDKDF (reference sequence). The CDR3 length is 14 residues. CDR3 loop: CATSRDLQAYEQYF. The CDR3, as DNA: TGTGCCACCAGCAGAGATCTACAGGCCTACGAGCAGTACTTC. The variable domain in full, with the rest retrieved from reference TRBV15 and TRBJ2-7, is DAMVIQNPRYQVTQFGKPVTLSCSQTLNHNVMYWYQQKSSQAPKLLFHYYDKDFNNEADTPDNFQSRRPNTSFCFLDIRSPGLGDTAMYLCATSRDLQAYEQYFGPGTRLTVT.

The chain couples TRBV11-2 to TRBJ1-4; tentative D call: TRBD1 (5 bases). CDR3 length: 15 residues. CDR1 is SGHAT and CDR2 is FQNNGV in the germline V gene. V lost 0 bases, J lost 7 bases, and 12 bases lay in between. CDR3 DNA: TGTGCCAGCAGCTTAGACAGTCAGGGAGCTGAAAAACTGTTTTTT. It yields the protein CASSLDSQGAEKLFF.

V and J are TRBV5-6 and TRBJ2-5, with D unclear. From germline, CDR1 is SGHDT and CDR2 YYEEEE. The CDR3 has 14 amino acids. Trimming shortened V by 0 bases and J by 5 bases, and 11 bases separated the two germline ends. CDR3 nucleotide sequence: TGTGCCAGCAGCTTGGTGGTGACGGTGGAGACCCAGTACTTC. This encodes CASSLVVTVETQYF.